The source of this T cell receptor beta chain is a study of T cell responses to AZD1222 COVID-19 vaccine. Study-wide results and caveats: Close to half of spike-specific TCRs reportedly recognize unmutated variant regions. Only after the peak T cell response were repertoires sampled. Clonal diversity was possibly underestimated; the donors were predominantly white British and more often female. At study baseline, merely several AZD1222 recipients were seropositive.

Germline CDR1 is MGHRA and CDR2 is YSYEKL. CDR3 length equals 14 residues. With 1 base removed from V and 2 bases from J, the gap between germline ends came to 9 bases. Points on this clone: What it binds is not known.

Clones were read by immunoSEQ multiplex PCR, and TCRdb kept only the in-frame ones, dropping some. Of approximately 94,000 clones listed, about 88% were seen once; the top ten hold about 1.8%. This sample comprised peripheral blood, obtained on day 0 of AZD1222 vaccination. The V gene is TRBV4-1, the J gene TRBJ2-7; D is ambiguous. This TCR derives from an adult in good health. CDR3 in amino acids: CASSQGPLAYEQYF. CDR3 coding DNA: TGCGCCAGCAGCCAAGGCCCCTTAGCCTACGAGCAGTACTTC.